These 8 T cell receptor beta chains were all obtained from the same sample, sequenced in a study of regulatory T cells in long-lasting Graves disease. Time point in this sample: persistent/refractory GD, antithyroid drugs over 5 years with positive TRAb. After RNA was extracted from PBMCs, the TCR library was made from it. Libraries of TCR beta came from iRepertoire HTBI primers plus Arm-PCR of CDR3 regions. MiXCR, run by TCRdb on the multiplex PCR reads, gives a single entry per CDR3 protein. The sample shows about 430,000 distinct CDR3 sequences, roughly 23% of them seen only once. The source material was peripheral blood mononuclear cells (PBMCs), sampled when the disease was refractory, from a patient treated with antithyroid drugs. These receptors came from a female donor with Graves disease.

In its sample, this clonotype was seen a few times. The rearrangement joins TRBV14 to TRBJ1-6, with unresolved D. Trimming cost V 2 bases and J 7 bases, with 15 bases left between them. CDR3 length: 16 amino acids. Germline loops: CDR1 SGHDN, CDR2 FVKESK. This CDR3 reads CASSQSGTLPNSPLHF. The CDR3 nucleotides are TGTGCCAGCAGCCAAAGCGGTACTTTACCGAATTCACCCCTCCACTTT.

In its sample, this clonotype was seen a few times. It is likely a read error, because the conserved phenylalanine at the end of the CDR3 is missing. CDR3 sequence (DNA): TGTGCCAGCAAAATGGGACAGGAGAACACTGAAGCTTTCCTT. Translating gives CASKMGQENTEAFL. J is TRBJ1-1 and V is TRBV27; TRBD1 matches at 8 bases. Per the germline V gene, CDR1 is MNHEY and CDR2 is SMNVEV (reference sequence). The CDR3 covers 14 residues. Trimming took 7 bases from V and 1 from J; bases not matched to a gene: 5.

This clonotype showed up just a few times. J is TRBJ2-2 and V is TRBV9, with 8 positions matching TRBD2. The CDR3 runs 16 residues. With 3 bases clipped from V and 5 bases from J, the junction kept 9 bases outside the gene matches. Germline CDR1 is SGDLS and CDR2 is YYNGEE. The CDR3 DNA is TGTGCCAGCAGCGCTACGAGCGGGAGCTCGACCGGGGAGCTGTTTTTT. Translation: CASSATSGSSTGELFF. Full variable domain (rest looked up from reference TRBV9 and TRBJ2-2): DSGVTQTPKHLITATGQRVTLRCSPRSGDLSVYWYQQSLDQGLQFLIQYYNGEERAKGNILERFSAQQFPDLHSELNLSSLELGDSALYFCASSATSGSSTGELFFGEGSRLTVL.

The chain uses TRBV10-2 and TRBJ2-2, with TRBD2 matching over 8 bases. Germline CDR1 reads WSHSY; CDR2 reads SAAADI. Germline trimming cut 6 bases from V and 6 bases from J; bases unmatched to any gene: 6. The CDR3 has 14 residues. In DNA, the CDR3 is TGCGCCAGCAGAAAGCGGGAGATCGCCGGGGAGCTGTTTTTT. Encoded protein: CASRKREIAGELFF.

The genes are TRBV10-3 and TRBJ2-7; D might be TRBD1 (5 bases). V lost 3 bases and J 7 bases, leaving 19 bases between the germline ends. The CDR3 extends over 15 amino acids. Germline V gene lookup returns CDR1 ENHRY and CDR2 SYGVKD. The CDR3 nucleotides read TGTGCCATCAGTGATAGGCAGGGCTACCTAAGTGAGCAGTACTTC. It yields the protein CAISDRQGYLSEQYF.

Here the CDR3 DNA reads TGTGCCACCAGTGATTTCGGGGAAAGTGAGCAGTTCTTC. Translated, it gives CATSDFGESEQFF. This chain links TRBV24-1 with TRBJ2-1; tentatively, D is TRBD2 (5 bases). Germline values: CDR1 KGHDR, CDR2 SFDVKD. Trimming took 1 base from V and 9 from J, leaving 9 bases between them. This CDR3 is 13 amino acids long.

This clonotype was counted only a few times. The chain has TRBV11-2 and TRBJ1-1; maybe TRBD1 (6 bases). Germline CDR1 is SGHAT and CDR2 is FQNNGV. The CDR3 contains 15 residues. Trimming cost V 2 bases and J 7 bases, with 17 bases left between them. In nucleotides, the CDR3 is TGTGCCAGCAGCTTAATGGACAGCTCAACCCTTGAAGCTTTCTTT. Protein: CASSLMDSSTLEAFF.

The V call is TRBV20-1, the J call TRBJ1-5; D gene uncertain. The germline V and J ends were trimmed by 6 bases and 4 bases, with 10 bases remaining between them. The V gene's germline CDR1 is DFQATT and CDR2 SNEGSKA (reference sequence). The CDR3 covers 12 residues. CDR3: CSARPNNQPQHF. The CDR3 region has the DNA TGCAGTGCGAGACCCAATAATCAGCCCCAGCATTTT.